The 21 T cell receptor beta chains listed next were all sequenced from one sample in a study of beta chain features in type 1 diabetes. Expressed TCRB transcripts were sequenced after all isolated RNA was converted to cDNA. The protocol was immunoSEQ multiplex PCR, while the TCRdb copy is restricted to in-frame clones and leaves out a portion. The sample has around 320,000 clones, 12% to 15% seen once. The sequencing sample was made of central memory CD4+ T cells from blood. These TCRs come from a man aged 25-45 years in good health.

This clone was detected only a few times. This chain links TRBV4-3 with TRBJ2-1, with 8 bases matching TRBD2. V was clipped by 0 bases and J by 9 bases; unmatched bases: 4. CDR1 LGHNA and CDR2 YSLEER come from the germline V gene. This CDR3 spans 14 amino acids. Here the CDR3 DNA reads TGCGCCAGCAGCCAAGATTCGGGGGGGACTGAGCAGTTCTTC. Its translation is CASSQDSGGTEQFF.

The rearrangement links TRBV11-3 to TRBJ2-2, with 9 bases matching TRBD2. Germline V CDR1 and CDR2: SGHNT, YENEEA. There are 18 residues in the CDR3. V was pared by 1 base and J by 6 bases, with 12 bases of the junction left unmatched. This chain's CDR3 is CASSLALFSGRPPGELFF. Here the CDR3 DNA reads TGTGCCAGCAGCTTAGCGTTATTTAGCGGGAGACCACCCGGGGAGCTGTTTTTT.

In this sample, this clone turned up a few times. This CDR3 is CASSLSVSQETQYF. The DNA for the CDR3 is TGTGCCAGCAGTTTGAGCGTTTCCCAAGAGACCCAGTACTTC. The rearrangement links TRBV27 to TRBJ2-5; D remains unclear. Trimming removed 3 bases from V and 1 base from J, with 9 bases in between. CDR3 length equals 14 residues. From germline, CDR1 is MNHEY and CDR2 SMNVEV (reference sequence).

The chain couples TRBV7-9 to TRBJ1-5, with 7 bases lining up with TRBD1. V shed 4 bases and J 4 bases; nucleotides not matched to a gene: 4. CDR1 and CDR2 from the germline V gene are SEHNR and FQNEAQ (reference sequence). The CDR3 is 14 residues long. The CDR3 DNA follows: TGTGCCAGCAGCTCAGGGGGTCGGAATCAGCCCCAGCATTTT. This encodes CASSSGGRNQPQHF. The full variable domain, completed using reference TRBV7-9 and TRBJ1-5, is DTGVSQNPRHKITKRGQNVTFRCDPISEHNRLYWYRQTLGQGPEFLTYFQNEAQLEKSRLLSDRFSAERPKGSFSTLEIQRTEQGDSAMYLCASSSGGRNQPQHFGDGTRLSIL.

The chain couples TRBV7-2 to TRBJ1-2; maybe TRBD1 (5 bases). This CDR3 spans 16 amino acids. Germline lookup yields CDR1 SGHTA and CDR2 FQGNSA. Trimming removed 4 bases at V and 8 bases at J, with 23 bases between. The CDR3 region is CASSSSPQGHPRGYTF. Written as DNA, the CDR3 is TGTGCCAGCAGCTCAAGCCCCCAGGGCCACCCGAGGGGCTACACCTTC.

This clone was observed a few times. The junction differs from germline at one of its ends, possibly a read error. This chain uses TRBV4-1 with TRBJ1-2; D is uncertain. Germline-derived CDR1 and CDR2 are MGHRA and YSYEKL. This CDR3 has 13 residues. CDR3 residues: CASSQVTNYGYTF. The CDR3 region has the DNA TGTGCCAGCAGCCAAGTCACAAACTATGGCTACACCTTC.

This clone has just a few counts. Other DNA sequences in this specimen translate into the identical CDR3. CDR3 residues: CASSFRTGDTGELFF. The CDR3 bases are TGCGCCAGCAGCTTTCGGACAGGGGACACCGGGGAGCTGTTTTTT. The chain joins TRBV5-1 to TRBJ2-2; TRBD1 aligns across 9 bases. V gave up 2 bases and J gave up 3 bases; unmatched junction bases: 2. This CDR3 is 15 amino acids long. CDR1 is SGHRS, CDR2 YFSETQ, per germline.

This clone came up many times. The rearrangement links TRBV9 to TRBJ2-1; possibly TRBD1 or TRBD2 for D (6 bases each). Germline values: CDR1 SGDLS, CDR2 YYNGEE. The CDR3 extends over 13 amino acids. V was cut by 2 bases and J by 10 bases, with 13 bases left in between. CDR3 amino acids: CASSVVIGGEQFF. The CDR3 DNA follows: TGTGCCAGCAGCGTGGTCATAGGGGGGGAGCAGTTCTTC.

This clone was seen a handful of times. DNA for the CDR3: TGTGCCAGCAGTTTAACGACAGGGGGAAATTCACCCCTCCACTTT. As protein: CASSLTTGGNSPLHF. The chain uses TRBV27 and TRBJ1-6; 9 nucleotides line up with TRBD1. The CDR3 contains 15 residues. Germline-derived CDR1 and CDR2 are MNHEY and SMNVEV (reference sequence). V shed 2 bases and J 7 bases; nucleotides not matched to a gene: 3.

The chain joins TRBV11-3 to TRBJ1-2, with no clear D. The CDR3 loop spans 14 amino acids. Trimming shortened V by 11 bases and J by 1 base, and 17 bases separated the two germline ends. The germline gives CDR1 SGHNT, CDR2 YENEEA. The CDR3 here is CALPIPLFNYGYTF. The CDR3 DNA is TGTGCCTTGCCTATCCCGCTATTTAACTATGGCTACACCTTC.

J is TRBJ2-2 and V is TRBV7-2, with D possibly called TRBD1 or TRBD2 (6 bases each). From germline, CDR1 is SGHTA and CDR2 FQGNSA. The CDR3 has 16 amino acids. V shed 1 base and J shed 0 bases, with 9 bases lying between them. CDR3 nucleotides: TGTGCCAGCAGCTTAGAAGGGGGGTCGAACACCGGGGAGCTGTTTTTT. It translates to CASSLEGGSNTGELFF.

This clone showed up just a few times. The V gene is TRBV7-9, the J gene TRBJ1-5; D perhaps matches TRBD1 (5 bases). Trimming cost V 3 bases and J 10 bases, with 13 bases left between them. The CDR3 spans 13 residues. Germline V gene sequence: CDR1 SEHNR, CDR2 FQNEAQ (reference sequence). The CDR3 nucleotides read TGTGCCAGCAGCTTGGGACGGGGTTATCCCCAGCATTTT. Translation: CASSLGRGYPQHF.

This clone was observed a handful of times. The chain links TRBV7-8 to TRBJ2-3; D remains unclear. This CDR3 has 11 amino acids. Germline-derived CDR1 and CDR2 are SGHVS and FQNEAQ. Trimming left V 7 bases short and J 8 bases short, with 10 bases between. The CDR3 region has the DNA TGTGCCAGCACCGATTCGGGTACGCAGTATTTT. Translating gives CASTDSGTQYF.

This clone was counted between two and nine times. The chain is built from TRBV27 and TRBJ2-5, with D uncertain. Trimming took off 4 bases at V and 2 bases at J, with 8 bases between the two ends. This CDR3 has 13 residues. Germline V gene data show CDR1 as MNHEY and CDR2 as SMNVEV (reference sequence). The CDR3 DNA reads TGTGCCAGCAGTTACTCACTTCAAGAGACCCAGTACTTC. Protein: CASSYSLQETQYF.

Many counts were recorded for this clone. The chain couples TRBV7-9 to TRBJ2-3, with 10 bases fitting TRBD1. With 5 bases clipped from V and 5 bases from J, the junction kept 7 bases outside the gene matches. The CDR3 runs to 15 residues. Germline-derived CDR1 and CDR2 are SEHNR and FQNEAQ (reference sequence). The CDR3 nucleotides are TGTGCCAGCAGCGCCGACAGGGGGCGCGGAGATACGCAGTATTTT. Encoded protein: CASSADRGRGDTQYF.

This clone has just a few counts. This chain uses TRBV19 with TRBJ1-1, with D maybe TRBD1 (6 bases). CDR3 size: 13 residues. Trimming left V 6 bases short and J 3 bases short, with 11 bases between. The germline CDR1 and CDR2 sequences are LNHDA and SQIVND (reference sequence). Here the CDR3 reads CASSGQRYTEAFF. CDR3 sequence (DNA): TGTGCCAGTAGCGGACAGAGATACACTGAAGCTTTCTTT.

As to this clone: Distinct nucleotide sequences in the sample also encode this CDR3. This sequence joins TRBV6-5 and TRBJ2-3; D call uncertain. Germline-derived CDR1 and CDR2 are MNHEY and SVGAGI. This CDR3 has 12 amino acids. V was pared by 5 bases and J by 5 bases, with 8 bases between. The DNA of the CDR3 is TGTGCCAGCAGTGAAGTGAGAGATACGCAGTATTTT. Protein sequence: CASSEVRDTQYF.

This clone was counted between two and nine times. V is TRBV2 and J is TRBJ2-7; D could derive from TRBD1 or TRBD2 (5 bases each). Trimming removed 3 bases at V and 1 base at J, with 10 bases between. The germline V gene has CDR1 SNHLY and CDR2 FYNNEI. This CDR3 comprises 14 residues. CDR3: CASSDQGPSYEQYF. The DNA of the CDR3 is TGTGCCAGCAGTGATCAGGGACCGTCCTACGAGCAGTACTTC.

The chain carries TRBV5-1 and TRBJ1-1; D is undetermined. The CDR3 totals 11 residues. Per the germline V gene, CDR1 is SGHRS and CDR2 is YFSETQ. V shed 5 bases and J shed 6 bases, with 8 bases lying between them. CDR3 in amino acids: CASRRAAEAFF. The CDR3 DNA is TGCGCCAGCAGGCGTGCCGCTGAAGCTTTCTTT.

The V gene is TRBV6-1, the J gene TRBJ2-7, with D unclear. Germline lookup yields CDR1 MNHNS and CDR2 SASEGT. This CDR3 spans 11 amino acids. Trimming cost V 8 bases and J 4 bases, with 9 bases left between them. The chain's CDR3 is CASVAVYEQYF. Written as DNA, the CDR3 is TGTGCCAGCGTGGCAGTGTACGAGCAGTACTTC.

The chain has TRBV30 and TRBJ1-3, with TRBD1 matching over 7 bases. After removal of 0 bases from V and 2 bases from J, the junction contained 1 base not matched to a gene. The length of the CDR3 is 14 residues. Per the germline V gene, CDR1 is GTSNPN and CDR2 is SVGIG (reference sequence). The CDR3 nucleotides read TGTGCCTGGAGTGTAGGGACAGCTGGAAACACCATATATTTT. Translated, it gives CAWSVGTAGNTIYF.